This T cell receptor (beta chain) was recorded in a study of radiotherapy plus CTLA-4 blockade in lung cancer. Concerning this clone itself: Its antigen is not known.

The table came from immunoSEQ multiplex PCR; TCRdb's copy has only in-frame clones and leaves some out. The table records roughly 80,000 clones, less than 85% of them present only once. Study observations and caveats: In blood, TCR clones derived from the tumor expanded after radiotherapy plus ipilimumab.

There are 16 residues in the CDR3. Per the germline V gene, CDR1 is MNHEY and CDR2 is SVGAGI. Trimming removed 0 bases from V and 2 bases from J; junction bases left unmatched: 6. This TCR was sampled from a human donor with non-small cell lung cancer whose response to radiotherapy plus ipilimumab could not be evaluated. This sample comprised peripheral blood, obtained from a patient treated with radiotherapy plus ipilimumab. The chain employs TRBV6-5 and TRBJ2-7; 8 nucleotides agree with TRBD2. The CDR3 here is CASSYSKGTRTYEQYF. The CDR3 coding sequence is TGTGCCAGCAGTTACTCGAAAGGGACTAGAACCTACGAGCAGTACTTC.